Shown below are 22 T cell receptor beta chains from a single sample sequenced in a study of CD8 T cells in Susac syndrome (dated by TCRdb to the late 2010s). Receptor amplification or capture employed the immunoSEQ multiplex PCR assay. RNA was extracted with the RNeasy kit and about 0.5 to 1 ug was reverse transcribed using random hexamers. The public reads were run again by TCRdb, first through fastp at Q25 and then through MiXCR, and only productive beta chains were kept. Every entry covers one CDR3 protein and lists the most common genes and DNA from its rows. The sample table records some 300,000 distinct CDR3 sequences; 75% to 90% of these occur just once. The top ten clonotypes cover 0.18% of the sample. The sample comprised CD8+ T cells from PBMCs. These receptors were taken from a human donor with multiple sclerosis.

The chain recombines TRBV28 with TRBJ2-7; 10 bases line up with TRBD1. There are 14 residues in the CDR3. Germline lookup yields CDR1 MDHEN and CDR2 SYDVKM. V lost 5 bases, J lost 5 bases, and 6 bases stayed unmatched. DNA for the CDR3: TGTGCCAGCAGTCCCCGGACAGGGGGGGACGAGCAGTACTTC. Translating it yields CASSPRTGGDEQYF.

The rearrangement uses TRBV19 and TRBJ1-1; TRBD1 is a possible D gene (6 bases). Germline CDR1 is LNHDA and CDR2 is SQIVND (reference sequence). Trimming left V 4 bases short and J 3 bases short, with 18 bases between. The length of the CDR3 is 16 residues. This CDR3 is CASSRGPSKGDTEAFF. CDR3 DNA: TGTGCCAGTAGTAGAGGACCGTCAAAGGGGGACACTGAAGCTTTCTTT.

The chain uses TRBV4-3 and TRBJ1-4; a weak D match, TRBD1 (6 bases). The germline CDR1 and CDR2 sequences are LGHNA and YSLEER. There are 16 residues in the CDR3. The V end lost 6 bases, the J end lost 0 bases, and 14 bases lay between the germline ends. CDR3 sequence reads: CASRAGGLTTNEKLFF. CDR3 nucleotides: TGCGCCAGCAGAGCGGGGGGCCTCACAACTAATGAAAAACTGTTTTTT.

The chain uses TRBV9 and TRBJ2-7; 9 nucleotides match TRBD2. V gave up 2 bases and J gave up 3 bases; unmatched junction bases: 6. This CDR3 is 15 amino acids long. The germline gives CDR1 SGDLS, CDR2 YYNGEE. The CDR3 loop is CASSVGLAGNYEQYF. The CDR3 coding sequence is TGTGCCAGCAGCGTCGGGCTAGCGGGAAACTACGAGCAGTACTTC.

V is TRBV29-1 and J is TRBJ2-7; D is perhaps TRBD1 or TRBD2 (5 bases each). The length of the CDR3 is 13 residues. Germline values: CDR1 SQVTM, CDR2 ANQGSEA. The V and J ends lost 3 bases and 7 bases respectively, with 16 bases between them. This CDR3 is CSVEWMGTGEQYF. The DNA for the CDR3 is TGCAGCGTTGAGTGGATGGGGACGGGGGAGCAGTACTTC.

The V and J genes are TRBV20-1 and TRBJ2-1, with 7 bases matching TRBD2. V was pared by 1 base and J by 6 bases, with 0 bases of the junction left unmatched. CDR1 and CDR2 from the germline V gene are DFQATT and SNEGSKA (reference sequence). The CDR3 is 12 amino acids. For the CDR3, the DNA is TGCAGTGCTAGAGTAGCGGGCAATGAGCAGTTCTTC. Amino acids: CSARVAGNEQFF.

The chain couples TRBV7-9 to TRBJ2-7, with 11 nucleotides matching TRBD1. Germline CDR1 reads SEHNR; CDR2 reads FQNEAQ (reference sequence). The CDR3 is made up of 16 amino acids. V lost 4 bases and J lost 2; bases outside the gene matches: 7. The DNA for the CDR3 is TGTGCCAGCAGCTCCGGACAGGGGGCGAGAGCCTACGAGCAGTACTTC. This codes for CASSSGQGARAYEQYF.

The chain carries TRBV2 and TRBJ2-7; D is unresolved. The CDR3 runs to 15 residues. The germline CDR1 and CDR2 sequences are SNHLY and FYNNEI. Between the trimmed V and J ends, which lost 2 bases and 3 bases, there was a span of 14 bases. CDR3 nucleotide sequence: TGTGCCAGCAGTGAAAGGGCCGCGCGCGGCTACGAGCAGTACTTC. Its translation: CASSERAARGYEQYF.

This chain links TRBV6-5 with TRBJ2-5, with D unclear. In germline, CDR1 is MNHEY, CDR2 SVGAGI. Deletions cut 6 bases from V and 2 bases from J, with 13 bases between. The CDR3 is 14 residues long. CDR3 sequence (DNA): TGTGCCAGCAGCTACGACGGAGCACAAGAGACCCAGTACTTC. Translation: CASSYDGAQETQYF.

The genes are TRBV28 and TRBJ2-5; D is perhaps TRBD2 (6 bases). Germline V gene data show CDR1 as MDHEN and CDR2 as SYDVKM. V lost 10 bases to trimming and J lost 5 bases, with 14 bases between them. The CDR3 loop spans 12 amino acids. CDR3 in DNA: TGTGCCACCGCGGGATTTAGGGAGACCCAGTACTTC. Amino acids: CATAGFRETQYF.

This clonotype was counted many times. The chain employs TRBV7-2 and TRBJ2-5; TRBD1 agrees at 7 bases. V shed 6 bases and J 3 bases; nucleotides not matched to a gene: 7. The CDR3 has 14 amino acids. Germline V CDR1 and CDR2: SGHTA, FQGNSA. The CDR3 region is CASSHAGTEETQYF. For the CDR3, the DNA is TGTGCCAGCAGTCACGCAGGGACAGAAGAGACCCAGTACTTC.

The chain carries TRBV19 and TRBJ1-1, with unresolved D. This CDR3 has 14 residues. Germline CDR1 reads LNHDA; CDR2 reads SQIVND (reference sequence). Trimming cost V 3 bases and J 7 bases, with 15 bases left between them. CDR3 nucleotide sequence: TGTGCCAGTAGTATTTCGGCCGGTTATATTGAAGCTTTCTTT. It translates to CASSISAGYIEAFF.

V gene TRBV29-1 combines with J gene TRBJ1-2; 9 positions match TRBD1. This CDR3 is 12 amino acids long. V shed 5 bases, J shed 5 bases, and the junction held 3 bases outside the gene matches. Germline V gives CDR1 SQVTM, CDR2 ANQGSEA. Written as DNA, the CDR3 is TGCAGCGTTCGGACAGGGGTTTATGGCTACACCTTC. Translated, it gives CSVRTGVYGYTF.

This chain links TRBV6-2 or TRBV6-3 with TRBJ2-1; D gene uncertain. Trimming removed 2 bases at V and 6 bases at J, with 14 bases between. The length of the CDR3 is 15 residues. CDR1 MNHEY and CDR2 SVGEGT come from the germline V gene. This CDR3 is CASSYLNGLFNEQFF. Here the CDR3 DNA reads TGTGCCAGCAGTTACCTCAACGGGCTCTTCAATGAGCAGTTCTTC.

The rearrangement links TRBV5-5 to TRBJ1-1, with D perhaps TRBD1 (6 bases). Trimming took 6 bases from V and 4 from J, leaving 13 bases between them. The CDR3 is 13 residues long. The V gene's germline CDR1 is SGHKS and CDR2 YYEKEE (reference sequence). CDR3 region: CASTWGHPTEAFF. CDR3 coding DNA: TGTGCCAGCACCTGGGGGCATCCCACTGAAGCTTTCTTT.

This chain uses TRBV20-1 with TRBJ2-7, with D possibly matching TRBD2 (5 bases). The germline gives CDR1 DFQATT, CDR2 SNEGSKA (reference sequence). Trimming took off 6 bases at V and 1 base at J, with 16 bases between the two ends. The CDR3 spans 14 residues. The chain's CDR3 is CSATPDLASYEQYF. CDR3 coding DNA: TGCAGTGCCACCCCCGATCTAGCTTCCTACGAGCAGTACTTC.

This rearrangement joins TRBV28 to TRBJ2-2; D possibly uses TRBD1 or TRBD2 (5 bases each). Germline V gives CDR1 MDHEN, CDR2 SYDVKM. The germline V and J ends were trimmed by 5 bases and 8 bases, with 15 bases remaining between them. CDR3 size: 14 residues. CDR3: CASSPGWGPGELFF. The CDR3 DNA follows: TGTGCCAGCAGTCCAGGCTGGGGACCTGGGGAGCTGTTTTTT. Together with reference TRBV28 and TRBJ2-2, the CDR3 gives the full variable domain: DVKVTQSSRYLVKRTGEKVFLECVQDMDHENMFWYRQDPGLGLRLIYFSYDVKMKEKGDIPEGYSVSREKKERFSLILESASTNQTSMYLCASSPGWGPGELFFGEGSRLTVL.

V gene TRBV19 combines with J gene TRBJ2-1, with D possibly being TRBD2 (5 bases). With 0 bases removed from V and 4 bases from J, the gap between germline ends came to 16 bases. Germline V gives CDR1 LNHDA, CDR2 SQIVND (reference sequence). This CDR3 has 17 residues. The CDR3 reads CASSIDRKRRIYNEQFF. The CDR3 DNA sequence: TGTGCCAGTAGTATAGATCGTAAGCGGAGAATATACAATGAGCAGTTCTTC. The full variable domain, with the rest looked up from reference TRBV19 and TRBJ2-1, is DGGITQSPKYLFRKEGQNVTLSCEQNLNHDAMYWYRQDPGQGLRLIYYSQIVNDFQKGDIAEGYSVSREKKESFPLTVTSAQKNPTAFYLCASSIDRKRRIYNEQFFGPGTRLTVL.

V usage is TRBV13 and J usage is TRBJ2-1; D remains ambiguous. CDR3 length: 13 amino acids. Looked up from germline, CDR1 is PRHDT and CDR2 is FYEKMQ (reference sequence). V shed 5 bases and J shed 8 bases, with 13 bases lying between them. The CDR3 nucleotides read TGTGCCAGCAGCCTGTCAGCCACCCATGAGCAGTTCTTC. This sequence encodes CASSLSATHEQFF.

This clonotype came up once. The chain combines TRBV30 with TRBJ2-7; the D is unclear. CDR3 size: 12 residues. The V and J ends lost 1 base and 2 bases respectively, with 6 bases between them. Germline V gene sequence: CDR1 GTSNPN, CDR2 SVGIG (reference sequence). CDR3 sequence (DNA): TGTGCCTGGAGTGCAGGTGCCTACGAGCAGTACTTC. This translates into CAWSAGAYEQYF.

CDR3 amino acids: CSARPGLVSEQYF. The CDR3 coding sequence is TGCAGTGCTAGGCCGGGACTAGTATCCGAGCAGTACTTC. The chain employs TRBV20-1 and TRBJ2-7, with 8 bases aligning to TRBD2. The CDR3 loop spans 13 amino acids. J gave up 6 bases and V 3 bases, and 7 bases lay outside the gene matches. Germline assignment: CDR1 DFQATT and CDR2 SNEGSKA (reference sequence).

The chain has TRBV28 and TRBJ2-2; 7 positions agree with TRBD2. This CDR3 has 15 amino acids. The germline V gene has CDR1 MDHEN and CDR2 SYDVKM. V dropped 9 bases and J dropped 3; count of bases not matched to a gene: 10. The CDR3 protein is CASLGAGVDTGELFF. CDR3 DNA sequence: TGTGCCAGTCTGGGCGCGGGGGTTGACACCGGGGAGCTGTTTTTT.